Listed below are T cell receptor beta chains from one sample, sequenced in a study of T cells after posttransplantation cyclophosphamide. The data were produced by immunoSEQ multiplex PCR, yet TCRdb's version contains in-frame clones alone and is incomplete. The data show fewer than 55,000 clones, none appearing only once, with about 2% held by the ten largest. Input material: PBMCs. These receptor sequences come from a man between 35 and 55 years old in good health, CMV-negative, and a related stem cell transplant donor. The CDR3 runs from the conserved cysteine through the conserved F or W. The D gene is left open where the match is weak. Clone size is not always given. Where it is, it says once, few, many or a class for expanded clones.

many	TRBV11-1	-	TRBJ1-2	CASSFNAATVNGYTF	TGTGCCAGCAGCTTTAATGCCGCTACGGTTAATGGCTACACCTTC
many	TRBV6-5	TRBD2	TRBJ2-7	CASSPGGGAYEQYF	TGTGCCAGCAGTCCGGGGGGGGGCGCCTACGAGCAGTACTTC
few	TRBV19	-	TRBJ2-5	CASSRGGAGFETQYF	TGTGCCAGTAGTCGTGGAGGGGCGGGTTTCGAGACCCAGTACTTC
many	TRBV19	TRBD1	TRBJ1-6	CASSPGTGMTNSPLHF	TGTGCCAGTAGTCCAGGGACAGGGATGACGAATTCACCCCTCCACTTT
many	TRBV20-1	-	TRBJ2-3	CSASIPDTQYF	TGCAGTGCTAGCATCCCAGATACGCAGTATTTT
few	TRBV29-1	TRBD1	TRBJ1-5	CSVVPTGNGNQPQHF	TGCAGCGTTGTGCCGACAGGGAACGGCAATCAGCCCCAGCATTTT
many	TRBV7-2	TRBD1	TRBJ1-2	CASSFATQGAGYGYTF	TGTGCCAGCAGCTTCGCCACCCAGGGGGCAGGGTATGGCTACACCTTC
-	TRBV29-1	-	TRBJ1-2	CSALGESDGYTF	TGCAGCGCGCTAGGGGAATCGGATGGCTACACCTTC
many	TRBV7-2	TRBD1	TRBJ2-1	CASGRSRDSMNNEQFF	TGTGCCAGCGGTAGGAGCAGGGACAGCATGAACAATGAGCAGTTCTTC
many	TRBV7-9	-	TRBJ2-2	CASSLVASGPGELFF	TGTGCCAGCAGCTTAGTGGCTTCTGGGCCCGGGGAGCTGTTTTTT
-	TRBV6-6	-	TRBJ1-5	CASGPSAINQPQHF	TGTGCCAGCGGCCCCTCCGCCATCAATCAGCCCCAGCATTTT
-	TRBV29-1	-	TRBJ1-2	CSVGAGNYGYTF	TGCAGCGTTGGGGCAGGCAACTATGGCTACACCTTC
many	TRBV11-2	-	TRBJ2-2	CASSLGEWLNTGELFF	TGTGCCAGCAGCTTAGGCGAGTGGTTGAACACCGGGGAGCTGTTTTTT
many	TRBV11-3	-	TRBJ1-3	CASSSGGRDLDTIYF	TGTGCCAGCAGCTCTGGCGGCAGGGATTTGGACACCATATATTTT
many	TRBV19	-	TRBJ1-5	CASKMAHSEGYQPQHF	TGTGCCAGTAAGATGGCCCATTCCGAGGGTTATCAGCCCCAGCATTTT
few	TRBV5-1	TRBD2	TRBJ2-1	CASSLGGTSGGNEQFF	TGCGCCAGCAGCTTGGGAGGGACTAGCGGTGGCAATGAGCAGTTCTTC
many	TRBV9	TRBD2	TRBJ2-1	CASSVELAGYDEQFF	TGTGCCAGCAGCGTAGAACTAGCGGGATACGATGAGCAGTTCTTC
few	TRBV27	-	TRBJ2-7	CASKTGTARSYEQYF	TGTGCCAGCAAGACAGGCACCGCCCGATCATACGAGCAGTACTTC
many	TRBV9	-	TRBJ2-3	CASSVDLGQGFNTDTQYF	TGTGCCAGCAGCGTAGATCTGGGGCAGGGCTTTAACACAGATACGCAGTATTTT
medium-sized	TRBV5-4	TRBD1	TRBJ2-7	CASSPNHRGRMTYEQYF	TGTGCCAGCAGCCCGAATCACAGGGGCCGTATGACCTACGAGCAGTACTTC
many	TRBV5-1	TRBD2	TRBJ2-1	CASSTIGLAYYNEQFF	TGCGCCAGCAGCACAATCGGACTAGCCTATTACAATGAGCAGTTCTTC
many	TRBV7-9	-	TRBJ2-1	CASSPRGSGLDNEQFF	TGTGCCAGCAGCCCCAGAGGTAGCGGTTTAGACAATGAGCAGTTCTTC
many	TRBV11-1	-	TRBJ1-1	CANPVAGGQDWYTEAFF	TGTGCCAACCCCGTTGCGGGGGGGCAAGATTGGTACACTGAAGCTTTCTTT
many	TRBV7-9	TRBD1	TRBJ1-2	CASSPRVPGQNYGYTF	TGTGCCAGCAGCCCTAGGGTTCCGGGACAGAACTATGGCTACACCTTC
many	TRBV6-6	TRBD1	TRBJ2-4	CASSYETGGDKNIQYF	TGTGCCAGCAGTTACGAAACAGGGGGCGACAAAAACATTCAGTACTTC
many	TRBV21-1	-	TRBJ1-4	CASSPGLESEKLFF	TGTGCCAGCAGCCCTGGACTAGAAAGTGAAAAACTGTTTTTT
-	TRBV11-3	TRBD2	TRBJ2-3	CASSNGLAGGVALTDTQYF	TGTGCCAGCAGCAATGGACTAGCGGGAGGAGTGGCCCTCACAGATACGCAGTATTTT
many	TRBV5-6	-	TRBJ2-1	CASSLGRFNEQFF	TGTGCCAGCAGCTTGGGGCGGTTCAATGAGCAGTTCTTC
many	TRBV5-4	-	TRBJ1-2	CASSLDRRGYTF	TGTGCCAGCAGCTTGGACAGAAGAGGCTACACCTTC
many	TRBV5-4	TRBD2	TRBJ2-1	CASSLAYGLAGADEQFF	TGTGCCAGCAGCTTGGCCTACGGACTAGCGGGAGCAGATGAGCAGTTCTTC
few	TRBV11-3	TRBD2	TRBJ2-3	CASSRLAGVSVDTQYF	TGTGCCAGCAGCCGACTAGCGGGAGTGTCGGTTGATACGCAGTATTTT
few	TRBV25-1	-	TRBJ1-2	CASSEFGNYGYTF	TGTGCCAGCAGTGAATTCGGGAACTATGGCTACACCTTC
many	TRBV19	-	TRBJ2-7	CASSIRPRDGGFYEQYF	TGTGCCAGTAGTATTAGGCCCCGGGATGGGGGGTTCTACGAGCAGTACTTC
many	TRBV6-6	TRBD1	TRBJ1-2	CASSYAGTGGNGYTF	TGTGCCAGCAGTTACGCCGGGACAGGGGGAAACGGCTACACCTTC
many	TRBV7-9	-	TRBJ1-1	CASSFGLEGAPRSREAFF	TGTGCCAGCAGCTTCGGGTTGGAGGGCGCACCGCGGTCCCGTGAAGCTTTCTTT